This T cell receptor beta chain was recovered during a study of blood T cells in healthy people across ages. With 0 bases clipped from V and 0 bases from J, the junction kept 4 bases outside the gene matches. CDR1 DFQATT and CDR2 SNEGSKA come from the germline V gene (reference sequence). The CDR3 is made up of 17 amino acids. For the second PCR, which ran for about 7 to 12 cycles, a sample-barcoded 5' primer and a J-beta primer mix were used. MiXCR was run by TCRdb on the 5' RACE reads, yielding one entry per CDR3 protein. The profile shows around 1.5 million distinct CDR3 sequences, roughly 64% of them singletons. This clonotype was detected only once.

The rearrangement links TRBV20-1 to TRBJ2-7; 14 nucleotides align to TRBD2. The sample taken for sequencing was blood. The clonotype was recovered from a man between 18 and 35 years old in good health. This chain's CDR3 is CSARDRTSGGFSYEQYF. CDR3 DNA sequence: TGCAGTGCTAGAGATCGGACTAGCGGGGGGTTCTCCTACGAGCAGTACTTC.